This T cell receptor (beta chain) is drawn from a study of identical twins. This clonotype was observed many times. Its specificity is unknown. Points from the study as a whole: Those out-of-frame alpha sequences shared by twins showed an excess of low generation probability.

V lost 3 bases, J lost 8 bases, and 12 bases stayed unmatched. This CDR3 region has 17 residues. From germline, CDR1 is LNHNV and CDR2 YYDKDF (reference sequence). cDNA molecules carried unique molecular identifiers, and template switching added a universal primer site. TCRdb itself ran the 5' RACE reads through MiXCR, one entry per CDR3 protein. The sample has some 630,000 distinct CDR3 sequences, just over 7% seen once. Another study also made use of these data, one on yellow fever vaccine responses in identical twins.

The chain links TRBV15 to TRBJ2-1; 11 bases match TRBD2. This TCR came from a woman between 18 and 29 years old in good health. Sequenced material: PBMCs. The CDR3 DNA sequence: TGTGCCACCAGCAGCCAACTAGCGGGAGAGAGATGGGATGAGCAGTTCTTC. Amino acids: CATSSQLAGERWDEQFF.